This entry lists 17 T cell receptor beta chains sequenced from one sample in a study of shared clonotypes between healthy human individuals. CD45RO-negative, CCR7-selected cells formed the naive CD8 fraction, which excluded terminally differentiated effector memory CD45RA+ cells. Clones were read by immunoSEQ multiplex PCR, and TCRdb kept only the in-frame ones, dropping some. The sample comprises about 2 million clones, about 94% of which are singletons, and more than 0.95% rests with the top ten. The sequenced sample was naive CD8+ T cells sorted from blood. Receptors originate from a man aged 18 to 35 in good health.

The J gene is TRBJ2-1, the V gene TRBV7-9; D gene uncertain. From germline, CDR1 is SEHNR and CDR2 FQNEAQ (reference sequence). Trimming removed 1 base at V and 7 bases at J, with 17 bases between. The CDR3 runs to 16 residues. The CDR3 coding sequence is TGTGCCAGCAGCTTAGTTAGTGGGGTCAAGCTGAATGAGCAGTTCTTC. Residues: CASSLVSGVKLNEQFF.

This chain links TRBV7-8 with TRBJ2-2; 8 nucleotides align to TRBD1. V shed 2 bases and J 6 bases; nucleotides not matched to a gene: 5. The CDR3 runs to 15 residues. Germline V lookup: CDR1 SGHVS, CDR2 FQNEAQ. The CDR3 nucleotides are TGTGCCAGCAGCTTAACTACAGGGGGGCCCGGGGAGCTGTTTTTT. It yields the protein CASSLTTGGPGELFF.

About this clone: The same CDR3 is also encoded by other DNA sequences in this sample. J is TRBJ2-6 and V is TRBV27; tentatively, D is TRBD2 (6 bases). The germline V gene encodes CDR1 MNHEY and CDR2 SMNVEV (reference sequence). This CDR3 spans 16 amino acids. The ends were cut back, 6 bases at V and 0 bases at J, with 12 bases in the middle. The chain's CDR3 is CASSPGTVSGANVLTF. The DNA of the CDR3 is TGTGCCAGCAGCCCGGGGACTGTCTCTGGGGCCAACGTCCTGACTTTC.

This clone was recorded a few times. Additional DNA sequences in this sample encode the identical CDR3. The chain carries TRBV19 and TRBJ1-1, with D tentatively TRBD1 (6 bases). The CDR3 has 13 amino acids. Germline loops: CDR1 LNHDA, CDR2 SQIVND (reference sequence). The V gene lost 3 bases and the J gene lost 4 bases, with 9 bases spanning the gap. In nucleotides, the CDR3 is TGTGCCAGTAGTATTGGAGGGGGCACTGAAGCTTTCTTT. It translates to CASSIGGGTEAFF.

This chain links TRBV27 with TRBJ1-2; 9 bases match TRBD1. This CDR3 comprises 15 residues. CDR1 and CDR2 from the germline V gene are MNHEY and SMNVEV (reference sequence). The J segment lost 4 bases and the V segment lost 5 bases, leaving 8 bases of the junction unmatched. CDR3 sequence reads: CASSPGTGLFYGYTF. DNA of the CDR3: TGTGCCAGCAGTCCCGGGACAGGGCTTTTCTATGGCTACACCTTC.

Turning to this clone: The sample holds other DNA sequences that translate to the same CDR3. The chain has TRBV27 and TRBJ2-3; D assignment may be TRBD1 or TRBD2 (5 bases each). Trimming pared 6 bases from V and 5 bases from J, leaving 15 bases between. CDR1 MNHEY and CDR2 SMNVEV come from the germline V gene (reference sequence). The CDR3 loop spans 14 amino acids. Written as DNA, the CDR3 is TGTGCCAGCAGCCCCGGGACCGGAGGAGATACGCAGTATTTT. Its protein product is CASSPGTGGDTQYF.

This chain joins TRBV4-1 and TRBJ1-5; D is uncertain. Looked up from germline, CDR1 is MGHRA and CDR2 is YSYEKL. The CDR3 totals 16 residues. Trimming shortened V by 0 bases and J by 4 bases, and 13 bases separated the two germline ends. CDR3 loop: CASSQDPVSWNQPQHF. The DNA for the CDR3 is TGCGCCAGCAGCCAAGATCCAGTGAGCTGGAATCAGCCCCAGCATTTT.

V usage is TRBV27 and J usage is TRBJ1-1; perhaps TRBD1 as D (6 bases). Trimming removed 7 bases from V and 1 base from J, with 13 bases in between. The CDR3 extends over 14 amino acids. CDR1 and CDR2 from the germline V gene are MNHEY and SMNVEV (reference sequence). The DNA of the CDR3 is TGTGCCAGCAATATACTGGGGGCGAACACTGAAGCTTTCTTT. It codes for CASNILGANTEAFF.

This sequence joins TRBV27 and TRBJ2-6, with D possibly being TRBD1 or TRBD2 (5 bases each). CDR3 length: 18 amino acids. The V end lost 0 bases, the J end lost 0 bases, and 12 bases lay between the germline ends. The germline CDR1 and CDR2 sequences are MNHEY and SMNVEV (reference sequence). This CDR3 is CASSLSPGPTSGANVLTF. Written as DNA, the CDR3 is TGTGCCAGCAGTTTATCGCCGGGACCGACCTCTGGGGCCAACGTCCTGACTTTC. Full variable domain (missing parts from reference TRBV27 and TRBJ2-6): EAQVTQNPRYLITVTGKKLTVTCSQNMNHEYMSWYRQDPGLGLRQIYYSMNVEVTDKGDVPEGYKVSRKEKRNFPLILESPSPNQTSLYFCASSLSPGPTSGANVLTFGAGSRLTVL.

The chain is built from TRBV4-3 and TRBJ2-7; D is ambiguous. Trimming cost V 1 base and J 2 bases, with 18 bases left between them. Germline CDR1 and CDR2: LGHNA and YSLEER. This CDR3 contains 17 residues. The CDR3 protein is CASSQGGRDPSPYEQYF. For the CDR3, the DNA is TGCGCCAGCAGCCAAGGAGGTCGCGACCCGAGTCCCTACGAGCAGTACTTC.

Here the CDR3 DNA reads TGTGCCAGCAGCCAACATCCCGGGACAGGGTTTCACTACGAGCAGTACTTC. Amino acid sequence: CASSQHPGTGFHYEQYF. The rearrangement uses TRBV14 and TRBJ2-7, with 9 positions matching TRBD1. Germline CDR1 is SGHDN and CDR2 is FVKESK. This CDR3 contains 17 residues. The V and J ends lost 2 bases and 3 bases, in that order; junction bases with no gene match: 11.

About this clone itself: Sequence at one end of the junction differs from germline and may be a read error. This sequence joins TRBV7-7 and TRBJ2-2, with TRBD2 identical over 7 bases. The CDR3 runs 17 residues. The germline V gene has CDR1 SSHAT and CDR2 FNYEAQ (reference sequence). The CDR3 reads CASSLKPPSGKAGELFF. Written as DNA, the CDR3 is TGTGCTAGCAGCTTAAAACCACCCAGCGGGAAGGCCGGGGAGCTGTTTTTT.

This rearrangement joins TRBV10-3 to TRBJ2-5; a possible D gene is TRBD2 (6 bases). The CDR3 is 13 amino acids. Germline V CDR1 and CDR2: ENHRY, SYGVKD. CDR3 amino acids: CALRRELQETQYF. Here the CDR3 DNA reads TGTGCGCTTAGACGGGAGCTCCAAGAGACCCAGTACTTC.

V usage is TRBV5-1 and J usage is TRBJ2-1; D may be TRBD2 (6 bases). Germline V gene sequence: CDR1 SGHRS, CDR2 YFSETQ. V dropped 4 bases and J dropped 1 base, with 12 bases sitting between them. The CDR3 sequence is 15 residues long. The CDR3 DNA is TGCGCCAGCAGCGAAGTGACTAGTTCCTACAATGAGCAGTTCTTC. Amino acid sequence: CASSEVTSSYNEQFF.

CDR3 coding DNA: TGTGCCAGCAGCACCCCCGTCGGACGGACAGCCGAGCAAGAGACCCAGTACTTC. Its translation is CASSTPVGRTAEQETQYF. The chain couples TRBV9 to TRBJ2-5; tentative D call: TRBD1 (6 bases). Per germline, CDR1 SGDLS and CDR2 YYNGEE. V lost 4 bases and J lost 2, with 24 bases in between. This CDR3 is 18 amino acids long.

The chain links TRBV7-2 to TRBJ2-2; 7 bases fit TRBD1. Looked up from germline, CDR1 is SGHTA and CDR2 is FQGNSA. With V trimmed by 4 bases and J by 6 bases, 11 bases remained unmatched. The CDR3 is made up of 16 amino acids. CDR3 sequence (DNA): TGTGCCAGCAGCTCCTTCTTTACAGGGGACGCCGGGGAGCTGTTTTTT. As protein: CASSSFFTGDAGELFF.

V and J are TRBV4-1 and TRBJ2-1; D might be TRBD2 (6 bases). Between the trimmed V and J ends, which lost 0 bases and 7 bases, there was a span of 13 bases. CDR1 is MGHRA and CDR2 is YSYEKL in the germline V gene. The CDR3 is made up of 15 amino acids. Here the CDR3 reads CASSQEEDYNNEQFF. For the CDR3, the DNA is TGCGCCAGCAGCCAAGAAGAGGACTATAATAATGAGCAGTTCTTC.